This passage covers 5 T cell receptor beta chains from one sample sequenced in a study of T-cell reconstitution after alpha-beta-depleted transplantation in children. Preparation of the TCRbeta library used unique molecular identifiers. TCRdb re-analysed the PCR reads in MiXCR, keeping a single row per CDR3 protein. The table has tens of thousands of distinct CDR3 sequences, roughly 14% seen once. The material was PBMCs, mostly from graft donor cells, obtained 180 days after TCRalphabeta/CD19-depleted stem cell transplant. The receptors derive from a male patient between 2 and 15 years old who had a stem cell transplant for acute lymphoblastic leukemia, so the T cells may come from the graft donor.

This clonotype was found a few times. The CDR3 region has the DNA TGTGCCAGCAGGCGCACAGTGGGCCGTAACTATGGCTACACCTTC. The encoded protein is CASRRTVGRNYGYTF. This chain links TRBV3-1 with TRBJ1-2, with D uncertain. Germline V lookup: CDR1 LGHDT, CDR2 YNNKEL (reference sequence). The germline V and J ends were trimmed by 6 bases and 1 base, with 15 bases remaining between them. CDR3 length: 15 amino acids.

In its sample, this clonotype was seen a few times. The CDR3 is CATSGTGSHEQYF. CDR3 nucleotides: TGTGCCACTTCGGGGACAGGGAGCCACGAGCAGTACTTC. The chain links TRBV7-2 to TRBJ2-7; 9 positions match TRBD1. The ends lost 10 bases at V and 5 bases at J; junction bases unmatched: 9. The CDR3 sequence is 13 residues long. Germline CDR1 reads SGHTA; CDR2 reads FQGNSA.

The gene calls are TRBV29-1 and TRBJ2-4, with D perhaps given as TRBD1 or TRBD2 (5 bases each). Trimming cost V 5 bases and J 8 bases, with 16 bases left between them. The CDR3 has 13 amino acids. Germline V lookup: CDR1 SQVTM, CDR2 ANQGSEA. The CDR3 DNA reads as TGCAGCGTTCCGTCGGGGCTGGGGGACATTCAGTACTTC. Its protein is CSVPSGLGDIQYF.

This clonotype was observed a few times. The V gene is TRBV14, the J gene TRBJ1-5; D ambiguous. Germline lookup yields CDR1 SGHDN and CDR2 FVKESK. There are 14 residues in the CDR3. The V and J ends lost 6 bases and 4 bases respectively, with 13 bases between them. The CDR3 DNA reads TGTGCCAGCAGTTCCCCTGGCTGGAATCAGCCCCAGCATTTT. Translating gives CASSSPGWNQPQHF. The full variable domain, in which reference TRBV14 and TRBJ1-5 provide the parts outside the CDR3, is EAGVTQFPSHSVIEKGQTVTLRCDPISGHDNLYWYRRVMGKEIKFLLHFVKESKQDESGMPNNRFLAERTGGTYSTLKVQPAELEDSGVYFCASSSPGWNQPQHFGDGTRLSIL.

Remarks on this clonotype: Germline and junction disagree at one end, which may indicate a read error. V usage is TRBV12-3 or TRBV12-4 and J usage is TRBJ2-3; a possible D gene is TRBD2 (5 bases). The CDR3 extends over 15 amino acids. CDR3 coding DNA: TGTGCCAGCAGTTTAGCGGGAGACCCCACAGATACGCCGTATTTT. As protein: CASSLAGDPTDTPYF.